This TCR beta chain emerged from a study of shared clonotypes between healthy human individuals. The table came from immunoSEQ multiplex PCR; TCRdb's copy has only in-frame clones and leaves some out. The sample carries around 1.9 million clones, about 93% recorded once. The naive CD8 subset, CD45RO-negative cells positively selected for CCR7, excluded terminally differentiated effector memory CD45RA+ cells. Adults of Caucasian background living in Nashville, Tennessee made up all donors. The germline V gene has CDR1 SGHVS and CDR2 FNYEAQ. Trimming left V 0 bases short and J 0 bases short, with 5 bases between. The CDR3 sequence is 15 residues long.

The chain combines TRBV7-6 with TRBJ2-2; D uncertain. The sequence was collected from a young man in good health. Some clones in this sample may be carry-over from other donors' samples. The sample consisted of naive CD8+ T cells from PBMCs. DNA for the CDR3: TGTGCCAGCAGCTTAGCCATGGCGAACACCGGGGAGCTGTTTTTT. Translated: CASSLAMANTGELFF.